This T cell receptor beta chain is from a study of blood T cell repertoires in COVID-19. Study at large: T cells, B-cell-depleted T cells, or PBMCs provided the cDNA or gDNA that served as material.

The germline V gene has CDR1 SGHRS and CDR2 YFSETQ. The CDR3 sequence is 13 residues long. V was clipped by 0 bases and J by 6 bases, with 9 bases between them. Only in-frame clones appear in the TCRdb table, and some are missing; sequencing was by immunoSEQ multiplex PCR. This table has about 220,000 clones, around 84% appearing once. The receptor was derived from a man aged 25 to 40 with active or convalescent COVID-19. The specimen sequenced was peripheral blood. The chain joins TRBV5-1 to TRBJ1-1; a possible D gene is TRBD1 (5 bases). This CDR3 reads CASSLVRDSEAFF. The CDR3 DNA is TGCGCCAGCAGCTTGGTCAGGGATTCTGAAGCTTTCTTT.